The 13 T cell receptor beta chains below all came from one sample that was sequenced in a study of T cell repertoires in aging, cancer and after chemotherapy. A mixed TRB-A/B primer pool amplified rearranged TRB by multiplex touch-down PCR. MiXCR was run by TCRdb on the multiplex PCR reads, yielding one entry per CDR3 protein. The sample yields 1,700 or so distinct CDR3 sequences, 25% to 35% seen once. TCR beta rearrangements were amplified from peripheral blood genomic DNA. Sequenced material: blood. The source of these receptors is a human donor with a blood cancer.

This clonotype occurred a few times. The rearrangement uses TRBV6-6 and TRBJ1-2; TRBD1 is a possible D gene (6 bases). Trimming took off 5 bases at V and 4 bases at J, with 17 bases between the two ends. The CDR3 length is 15 residues. Looked up from germline, CDR1 is MNHNY and CDR2 is SVGAGI (reference sequence). For the CDR3, the DNA is TGTGCCAGCAGTGGGGGGCGGGGGGGCTTCTATGGCTACACCTTC. It translates to CASSGGRGGFYGYTF.

This rearrangement joins TRBV7-6 to TRBJ1-4; 11 bases line up with TRBD1. The length of the CDR3 is 16 residues. Germline-derived CDR1 and CDR2 are SGHVS and FNYEAQ. The V and J ends lost 1 base and 4 bases, in that order; junction bases with no gene match: 2. The CDR3 region is CASSLGDRGVNEKLFF. CDR3 nucleotides: TGTGCCAGCAGCTTAGGGGACAGGGGGGTTAATGAAAAACTGTTTTTT.

Note on this clonotype: This could be a read error, since a much larger clone is one nucleotide away. This chain's CDR3 is CASMAGAGSLEQCF. CDR3 bases: TGTGCCAGCATGGCGGGGGCAGGGTCCCTCGAGCAGTGCTTC. The chain joins TRBV5-6 to TRBJ2-7; tentative D call: TRBD2 (7 bases). This CDR3 comprises 14 residues. Germline V CDR1 and CDR2: SGHDT, YYEEEE.

Worth noting for this clonotype: The junction departs from germline at one end; a sequencing error may be responsible. The chain is built from TRBV5-1 and TRBJ1-2; D possibly corresponds to TRBD1 (5 bases). CDR1 and CDR2 (germline): SGHRS, YFSETQ. The CDR3 extends over 16 amino acids. The CDR3 loop is CASSLGGWGRLGLYTF. The CDR3 DNA follows: TGCGCCAGCAGTTTGGGTGGATGGGGACGGCTTGGCCTCTACACCTTC.

This clonotype showed up just a few times. This rearrangement joins TRBV20-1 to TRBJ1-2; D uncertain. This CDR3 has 14 residues. V lost 0 bases, J lost 9 bases, and 17 bases lay in between. From germline, CDR1 is DFQATT and CDR2 SNEGSKA (reference sequence). The CDR3 is CSARDSGGTQRYTF. The CDR3 DNA follows: TGCAGTGCTAGAGATTCAGGAGGAACCCAGCGCTACACCTTC.

The gene calls are TRBV5-4 and TRBJ2-6; no firm D call. V was pared by 1 base and J by 4 bases, with 15 bases between. The CDR3 runs 17 residues. Per the germline V gene, CDR1 is SGHNT and CDR2 is YYREEE (reference sequence). The CDR3 bases are TGTGCCAGCAGCTTGCTGGGAATGGCTCGAGGGGCCAACGTCCTGACTTTC. Its protein product is CASSLLGMARGANVLTF.

This rearrangement joins TRBV15 to TRBJ1-1, with 7 bases fitting TRBD1. The CDR3 has 17 residues. The junction had 7 bases not matched to a gene; V was cut back by 0 bases and J by 0 bases. Per germline, CDR1 LNHNV and CDR2 YYDKDF (reference sequence). CDR3 residues: CATSRDRGTELNTEAFF. DNA of the CDR3: TGTGCCACCAGCAGAGATCGAGGGACAGAACTGAACACTGAAGCTTTCTTT.

This clonotype is categorized as medium-sized. The chain links TRBV24-1 to TRBJ2-1; 11 nucleotides agree with TRBD2. CDR1 and CDR2 (germline): KGHDR, SFDVKD. V was clipped by 3 bases and J by 8 bases; unmatched bases: 8. CDR3 length equals 16 residues. This CDR3 is CATSDLNLAGGHEQFF. As DNA, the CDR3 is TGTGCCACCAGTGATCTCAATCTAGCGGGGGGCCATGAGCAGTTCTTC.

This clonotype was seen a handful of times. V usage is TRBV7-2 and J usage is TRBJ2-1, with 10 bases fitting TRBD2. Trimming removed 1 base from V and 7 bases from J; junction bases left unmatched: 7. CDR3 size: 16 residues. From germline, CDR1 is SGHTA and CDR2 FQGNSA. The CDR3 sequence is CASSLVSGGAKNEQFF. The CDR3 nucleotides read TGTGCCAGCAGCTTAGTGAGCGGGGGGGCCAAGAATGAGCAGTTCTTC.

This clonotype was counted a few times. The gene calls are TRBV6-5 and TRBJ1-6, with D maybe TRBD1 (6 bases). V gave up 6 bases and J gave up 9 bases, with 15 bases separating them. Germline V gene sequence: CDR1 MNHEY, CDR2 SVGAGI. The CDR3 consists of 14 residues. The CDR3 region is CASSSGQLRSPLHF. In nucleotides, the CDR3 is TGTGCCAGCAGCTCTGGACAGTTGCGTTCACCCCTCCACTTT.

By share, this clonotype ranks as medium-sized. This chain uses TRBV29-1 with TRBJ1-1; 8 bases match TRBD1. The J segment lost 3 bases and the V segment lost 6 bases, leaving 6 bases of the junction unmatched. This CDR3 is 13 amino acids long. The germline CDR1 and CDR2 sequences are SQVTM and ANQGSEA. CDR3 bases: TGCAGCGTGACAGGGGTACGGGACACTGAAGCTTTCTTT. Translating it yields CSVTGVRDTEAFF.

This clonotype was detected only a few times. The chain combines TRBV6-1 with TRBJ1-2, with D hard to call. The CDR3 length is 11 residues. Germline CDR1 and CDR2: MNHNS and SASEGT. The V gene lost 11 bases and the J gene lost 7 bases, with 14 bases spanning the gap. CDR3 in DNA: TGTGCCTCTTACGTCAACCTTGGCTACACCTTC. Translating it yields CASYVNLGYTF.

The V call is TRBV6-5, the J call TRBJ2-3; TRBD1 matches at 8 bases. This CDR3 is 15 amino acids long. Germline lookup yields CDR1 MNHEY and CDR2 SVGAGI. V gave up 7 bases and J gave up 3 bases; unmatched junction bases: 9. CDR3 in amino acids: CASTPGTGGTDTQYF. CDR3 nucleotides: TGTGCCAGCACCCCCGGGACAGGAGGGACAGATACGCAGTATTTT.